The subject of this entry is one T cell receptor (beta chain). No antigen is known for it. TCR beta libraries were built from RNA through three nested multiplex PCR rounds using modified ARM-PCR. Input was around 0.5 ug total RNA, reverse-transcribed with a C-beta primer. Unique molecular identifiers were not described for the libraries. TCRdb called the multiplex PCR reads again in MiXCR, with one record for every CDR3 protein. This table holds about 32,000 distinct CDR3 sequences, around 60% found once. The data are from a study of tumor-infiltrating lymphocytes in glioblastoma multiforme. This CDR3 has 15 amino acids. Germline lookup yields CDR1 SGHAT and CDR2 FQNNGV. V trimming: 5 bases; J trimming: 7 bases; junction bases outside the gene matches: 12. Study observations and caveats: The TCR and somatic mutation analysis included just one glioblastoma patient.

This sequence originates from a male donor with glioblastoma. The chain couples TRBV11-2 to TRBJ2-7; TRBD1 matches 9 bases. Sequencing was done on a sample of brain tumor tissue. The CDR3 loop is CASSVSGDRAYEQYF. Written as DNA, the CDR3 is TGTGCCAGCAGCGTATCCGGGGACAGGGCATATGAGCAGTACTTC. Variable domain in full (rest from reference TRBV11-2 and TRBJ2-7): EAGVAQSPRYKIIEKRQSVAFWCNPISGHATLYWYQQILGQGPKLLIQFQNNGVVDDSQLPKDRFSAERLKGVDSTLKIQPAKLEDSAVYLCASSVSGDRAYEQYFGPGTRLTVT.